This T cell receptor (beta chain) was found in a study of radiotherapy plus CTLA-4 blockade in lung cancer (dated by TCRdb to 2017 to 2018). In terms of the full investigation: Objective responses occurred in roughly a sixth of enrolled patients, and roughly 30% achieved disease control.

In this study, focal radiation therapy paired with CTLA-4 blockade (ipilimumab) was tested in patients who had chemo-refractory metastatic non-small-cell lung cancer. A single count supports this clone. What this receptor recognizes is not known. No qualities accompany the bases; no much larger clone lies one base away. Library preparation employed the immunoSEQ multiplex PCR assay. Drawn from immuneACCESS, this table holds only the in-frame rearrangements with V and J called that TCRdb kept. Clones are partly lost; checked studies trace under half to an unresolved V gene and leave the rest unexplained. The sample data list some 50,000 clones, and almost 85% of these were observed just once. Jointly, the top ten make up around 4.8% of the sample. General findings and caveats noted by the study authors: TCR clones derived from tumors expanded in peripheral blood after treatment with radiotherapy and ipilimumab. The strongest predictors of response were reported to be early dynamic shifts in blood T cell clones along with a rise in serum interferon-beta following radiation.

Source: peripheral blood, taken from a patient treated with radiotherapy plus ipilimumab. This clonotype was obtained from a human donor with non-small cell lung cancer whose response to radiotherapy plus ipilimumab could not be evaluated.

The CDR3 protein is CASSRQGQPTRDEQYF. The nucleotides read TGTGCCAGCAGCCGACAGGGACAACCCACGAGGGACGAGCAGTACTTC. The rearranged chain carries TRBV6-6 and TRBJ2-7; the central 7 bases match TRBD1. From cysteine to phenylalanine, the CDR3 is 16 amino acids long. The kept DNA is CDR3 alone, 48 bases in frame from the first base. After removal of 6 bases from V and 5 bases from J, the junction retains 16 bases not matched to a gene. The germline V gene (reference sequence) yields MNHNY for CDR1 and SVGAGI for CDR2.